Included here is one TCR beta chain sequence, with context. The V segment lost 5 bases and the J segment 0 bases; nucleotides outside the gene matches: 4. CDR1 and CDR2 from the germline V gene are SGHNT and YENEEA. The CDR3 runs 15 residues. These data are taken from a study of Ad26.COV2.S vaccination and SARS-CoV-2 variants. At the level of the study: Dosing was one shot or two shots 56 days apart.

Assay: immunoSEQ multiplex PCR; the TCRdb copy retains only in-frame clones and omits some. The table has hundreds of thousands of clones, about nine tenths seen once. Treatment given: around 19 received Ad26.COV2.S at low or high dose, single or two shots; 5 received placebo; per-sample allocation not given. Sampling took place 63 days after the first vaccine or placebo injection. In Boston, the donor was an adult between 18-55 years of age. An Ad26 vector that expressed Wuhan-strain SARS-CoV-2 spike constituted the vaccine. This chain connects TRBV11-3 to TRBJ2-7; 10 bases fit TRBD1. The sequencing here drew on peripheral blood, taken in a trial of Ad26.COV2.S vaccine versus placebo. This clonotype was obtained from a person between 18 and 60 years old who received the Ad26.COV2.S COVID-19 vaccine or a placebo. The CDR3 spells CASSQGQGSSYEQYF. Written as DNA, the CDR3 is TGTGCCAGCAGCCAGGGACAGGGGAGCTCCTACGAGCAGTACTTC.